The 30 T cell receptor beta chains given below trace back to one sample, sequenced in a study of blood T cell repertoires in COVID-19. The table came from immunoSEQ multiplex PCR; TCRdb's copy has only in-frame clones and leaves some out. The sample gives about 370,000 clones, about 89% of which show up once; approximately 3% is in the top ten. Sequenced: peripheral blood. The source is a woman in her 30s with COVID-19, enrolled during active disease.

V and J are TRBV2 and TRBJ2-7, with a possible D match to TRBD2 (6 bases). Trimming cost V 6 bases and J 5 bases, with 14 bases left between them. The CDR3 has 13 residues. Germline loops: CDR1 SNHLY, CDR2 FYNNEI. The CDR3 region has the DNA TGTGCCAGCAGCCCCGGGACTCCCAACGAGCAGTACTTC. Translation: CASSPGTPNEQYF.

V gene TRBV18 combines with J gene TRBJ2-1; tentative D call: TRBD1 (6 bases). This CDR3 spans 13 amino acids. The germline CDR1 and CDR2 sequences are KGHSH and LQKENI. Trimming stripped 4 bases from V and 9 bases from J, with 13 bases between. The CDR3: CASSRTGIVEQFF. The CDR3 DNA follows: TGTGCCAGCTCACGTACAGGGATTGTTGAGCAGTTCTTC.

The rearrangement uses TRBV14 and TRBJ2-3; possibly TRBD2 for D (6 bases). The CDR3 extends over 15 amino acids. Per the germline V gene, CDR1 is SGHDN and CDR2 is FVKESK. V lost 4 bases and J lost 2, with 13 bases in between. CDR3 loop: CASSRLTSPTDTQYF. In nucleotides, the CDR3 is TGTGCCAGCAGCCGCCTAACTAGCCCCACAGATACGCAGTATTTT.

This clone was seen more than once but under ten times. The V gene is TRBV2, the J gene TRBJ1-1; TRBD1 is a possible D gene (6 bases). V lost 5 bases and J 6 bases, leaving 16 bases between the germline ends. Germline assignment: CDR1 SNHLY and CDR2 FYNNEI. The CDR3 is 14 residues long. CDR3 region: CASSTGLEIPEAFF. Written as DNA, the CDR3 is TGTGCCAGCAGTACAGGGCTGGAAATCCCTGAAGCTTTCTTT. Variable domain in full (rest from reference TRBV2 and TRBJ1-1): EPEVTQTPSHQVTQMGQEVILRCVPISNHLYFYWYRQILGQKVEFLVSFYNNEISEKSEIFDDQFSVERPDGSNFTLKIRSTKLEDSAMYFCASSTGLEIPEAFFGQGTRLTVV.

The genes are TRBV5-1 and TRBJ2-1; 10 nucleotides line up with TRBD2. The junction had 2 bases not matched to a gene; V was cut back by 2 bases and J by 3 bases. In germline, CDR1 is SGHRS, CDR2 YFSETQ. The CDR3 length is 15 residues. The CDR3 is CASSLSSGSYNEQFF. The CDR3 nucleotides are TGCGCCAGCAGCTTATCTAGCGGGAGCTACAATGAGCAGTTCTTC.

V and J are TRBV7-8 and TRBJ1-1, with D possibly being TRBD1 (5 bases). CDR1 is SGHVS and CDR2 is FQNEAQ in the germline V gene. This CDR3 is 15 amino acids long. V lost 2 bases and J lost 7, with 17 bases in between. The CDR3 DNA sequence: TGTGCCAGCAGCTTATCGCAGGCCGCCGGGGGTGAAGCTTTCTTT. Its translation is CASSLSQAAGGEAFF.

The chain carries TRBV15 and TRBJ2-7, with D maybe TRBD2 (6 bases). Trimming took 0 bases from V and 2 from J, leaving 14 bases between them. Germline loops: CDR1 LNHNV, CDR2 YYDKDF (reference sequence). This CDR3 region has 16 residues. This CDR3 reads CATSREVGGMTYEQYF. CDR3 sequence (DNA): TGTGCCACCAGCAGAGAGGTGGGGGGAATGACCTACGAGCAGTACTTC.

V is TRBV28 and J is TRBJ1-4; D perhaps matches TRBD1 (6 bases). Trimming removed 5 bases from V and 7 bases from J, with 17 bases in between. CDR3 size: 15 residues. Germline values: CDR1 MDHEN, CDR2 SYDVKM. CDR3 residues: CASSPSGVGGEKLFF. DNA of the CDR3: TGTGCCAGCAGTCCATCAGGGGTCGGCGGTGAAAAACTGTTTTTT.

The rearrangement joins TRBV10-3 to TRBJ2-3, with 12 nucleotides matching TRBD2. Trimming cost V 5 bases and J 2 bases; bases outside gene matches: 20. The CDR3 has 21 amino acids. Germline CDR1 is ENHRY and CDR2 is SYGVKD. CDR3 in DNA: TGTGCCATCAGTACCAGGGGGCACCCCCTGCTAGCGGGGGGGCCCACAGATACGCAGTATTTT. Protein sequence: CAISTRGHPLLAGGPTDTQYF.

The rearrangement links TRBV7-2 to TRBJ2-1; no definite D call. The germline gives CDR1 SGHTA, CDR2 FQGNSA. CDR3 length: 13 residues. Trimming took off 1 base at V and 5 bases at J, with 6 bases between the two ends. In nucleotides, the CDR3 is TGTGCCAGCAGCTTAGTTATAGACAATGAGCAGTTCTTC. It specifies CASSLVIDNEQFF.

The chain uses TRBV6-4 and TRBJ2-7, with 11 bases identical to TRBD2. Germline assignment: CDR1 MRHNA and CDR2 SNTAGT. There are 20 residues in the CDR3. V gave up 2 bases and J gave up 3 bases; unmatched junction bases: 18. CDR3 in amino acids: CASSDPRRYLAGGIFYEQYV. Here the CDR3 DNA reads TGTGCCAGCAGTGACCCTAGACGGTATCTAGCGGGAGGAATTTTCTACGAGCAGTACGTC.

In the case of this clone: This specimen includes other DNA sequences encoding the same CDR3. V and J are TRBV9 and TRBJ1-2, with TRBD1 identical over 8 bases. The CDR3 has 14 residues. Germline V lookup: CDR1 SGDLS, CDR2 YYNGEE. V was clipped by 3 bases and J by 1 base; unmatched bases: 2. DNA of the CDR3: TGTGCCAGCAGCGGTGGGACAGGTAACTATGGCTACACCTTC. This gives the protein CASSGGTGNYGYTF.

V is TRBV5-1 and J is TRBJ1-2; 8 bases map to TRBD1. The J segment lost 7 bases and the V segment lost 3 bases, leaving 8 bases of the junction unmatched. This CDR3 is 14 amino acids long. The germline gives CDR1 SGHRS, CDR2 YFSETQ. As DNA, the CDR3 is TGCGCCAGCAGCTCCACCCAGGGGGCGGGTGGCTACACCTTC. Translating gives CASSSTQGAGGYTF.

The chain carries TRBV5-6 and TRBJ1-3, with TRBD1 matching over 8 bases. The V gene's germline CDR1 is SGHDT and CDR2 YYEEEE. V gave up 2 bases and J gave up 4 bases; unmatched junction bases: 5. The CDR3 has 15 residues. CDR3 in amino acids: CASSFWTGRGNTIYF. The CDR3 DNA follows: TGTGCCAGCAGCTTCTGGACAGGGCGGGGAAACACCATATATTTT.

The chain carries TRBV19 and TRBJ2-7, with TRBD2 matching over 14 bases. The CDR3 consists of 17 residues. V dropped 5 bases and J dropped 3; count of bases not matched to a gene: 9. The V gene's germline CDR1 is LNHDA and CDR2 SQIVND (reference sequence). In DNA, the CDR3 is TGTGCCAGTAGTCCCCGGGTGGGGACTAGCGGGAGCTACGAGCAGTACGTC. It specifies CASSPRVGTSGSYEQYV.

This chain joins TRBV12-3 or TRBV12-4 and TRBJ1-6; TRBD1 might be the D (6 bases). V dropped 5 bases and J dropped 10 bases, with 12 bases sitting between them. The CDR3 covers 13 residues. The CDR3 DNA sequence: TGTGCCAGCAGTAAGGACAGAAAGTCACCCCTCCACTTT. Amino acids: CASSKDRKSPLHF.

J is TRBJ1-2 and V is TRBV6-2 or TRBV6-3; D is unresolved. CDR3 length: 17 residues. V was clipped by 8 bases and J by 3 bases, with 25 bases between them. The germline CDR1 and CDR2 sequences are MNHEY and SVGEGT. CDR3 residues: CASRPPDLEEWHYGYTF. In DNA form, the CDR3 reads TGTGCCAGCCGCCCTCCGGACCTGGAGGAGTGGCACTATGGCTACACCTTC.

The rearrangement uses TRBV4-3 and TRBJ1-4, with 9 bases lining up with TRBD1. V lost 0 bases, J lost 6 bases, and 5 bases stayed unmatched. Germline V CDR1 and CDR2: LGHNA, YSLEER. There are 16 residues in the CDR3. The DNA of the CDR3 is TGCGCCAGCAGCCAAGATGGACAGGGGTGGTATGAAAAACTGTTTTTT. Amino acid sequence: CASSQDGQGWYEKLFF.

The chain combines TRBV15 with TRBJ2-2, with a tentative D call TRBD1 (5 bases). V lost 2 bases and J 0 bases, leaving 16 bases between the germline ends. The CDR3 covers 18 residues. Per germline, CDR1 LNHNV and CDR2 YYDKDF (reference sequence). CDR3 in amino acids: CATSRPDTLTTNTGELFF. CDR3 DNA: TGTGCCACCAGCAGACCGGACACCCTCACTACGAACACCGGGGAGCTGTTTTTT.

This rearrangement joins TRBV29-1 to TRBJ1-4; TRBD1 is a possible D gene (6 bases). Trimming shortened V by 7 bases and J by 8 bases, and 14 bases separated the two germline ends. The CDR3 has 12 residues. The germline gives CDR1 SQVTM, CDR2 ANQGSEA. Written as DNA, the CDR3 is TGCAGCGGCAGGGGCGCAGGAGAAAAACTGTTTTTT. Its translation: CSGRGAGEKLFF.

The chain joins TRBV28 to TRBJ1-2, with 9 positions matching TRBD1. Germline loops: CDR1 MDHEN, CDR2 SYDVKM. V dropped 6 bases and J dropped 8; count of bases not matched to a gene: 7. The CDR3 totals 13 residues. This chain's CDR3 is CASRAGQGYGYTF. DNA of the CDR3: TGTGCCAGCAGGGCGGGACAGGGTTACGGCTACACCTTC.

The CDR3 DNA reads as TGTGCCAGCAGTTTAGCCAGGGATGAGACCCAGTACTTC. Translated: CASSLARDETQYF. The rearrangement joins TRBV12-3 or TRBV12-4 to TRBJ2-5; possible D gene TRBD1, 5 bases. The ends were cut back, 0 bases at V and 5 bases at J, with 7 bases in the middle. The CDR3 contains 13 residues.

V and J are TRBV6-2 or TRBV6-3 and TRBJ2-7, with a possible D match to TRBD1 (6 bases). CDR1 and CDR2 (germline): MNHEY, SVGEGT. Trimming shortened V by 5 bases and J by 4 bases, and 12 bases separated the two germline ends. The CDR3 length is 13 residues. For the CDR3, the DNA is TGTGCCAGCAGTCGAGACGGACAGTACGAGCAGTACGTC. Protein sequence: CASSRDGQYEQYV.

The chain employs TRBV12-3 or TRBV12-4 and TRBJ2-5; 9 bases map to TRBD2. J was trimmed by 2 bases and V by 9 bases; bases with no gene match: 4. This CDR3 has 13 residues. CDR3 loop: CASRREGQETQYF. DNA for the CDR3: TGTGCCAGTCGGCGGGAGGGGCAAGAGACCCAGTACTTC.

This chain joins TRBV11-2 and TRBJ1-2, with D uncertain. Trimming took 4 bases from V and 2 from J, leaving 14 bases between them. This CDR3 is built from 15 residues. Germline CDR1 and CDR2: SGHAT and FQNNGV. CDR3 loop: CASSYLTGGNYGYTF. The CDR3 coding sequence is TGTGCCAGCAGCTACCTCACCGGAGGCAACTATGGCTACACCTTC. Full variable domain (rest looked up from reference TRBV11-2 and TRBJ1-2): EAGVAQSPRYKIIEKRQSVAFWCNPISGHATLYWYQQILGQGPKLLIQFQNNGVVDDSQLPKDRFSAERLKGVDSTLKIQPAKLEDSAVYLCASSYLTGGNYGYTFGSGTRLTVV.

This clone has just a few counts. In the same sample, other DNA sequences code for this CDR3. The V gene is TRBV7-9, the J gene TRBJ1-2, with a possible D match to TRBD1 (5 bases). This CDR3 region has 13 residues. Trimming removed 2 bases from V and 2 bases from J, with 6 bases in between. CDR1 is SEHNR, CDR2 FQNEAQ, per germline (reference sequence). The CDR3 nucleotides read TGTGCCAGCAGCTTACCAGGGAACTATGGCTACACCTTC. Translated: CASSLPGNYGYTF.

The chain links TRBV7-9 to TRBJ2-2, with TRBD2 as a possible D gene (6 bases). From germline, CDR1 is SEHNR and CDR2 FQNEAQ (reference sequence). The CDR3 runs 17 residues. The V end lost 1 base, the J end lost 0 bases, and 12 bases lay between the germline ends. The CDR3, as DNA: TGTGCCAGCAGCTTAGGTCGGGGAGGATCGAACACCGGGGAGCTGTTTTTT. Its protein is CASSLGRGGSNTGELFF. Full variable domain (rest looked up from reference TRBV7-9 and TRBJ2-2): DTGVSQNPRHKITKRGQNVTFRCDPISEHNRLYWYRQTLGQGPEFLTYFQNEAQLEKSRLLSDRFSAERPKGSFSTLEIQRTEQGDSAMYLCASSLGRGGSNTGELFFGEGSRLTVL.

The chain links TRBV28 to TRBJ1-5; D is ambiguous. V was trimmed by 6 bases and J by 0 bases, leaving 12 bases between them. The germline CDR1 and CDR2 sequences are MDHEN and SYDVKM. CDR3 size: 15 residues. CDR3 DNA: TGTGCCAGCAGCCCTGACAAGTATAGCAATCAGCCCCAGCATTTT. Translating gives CASSPDKYSNQPQHF.

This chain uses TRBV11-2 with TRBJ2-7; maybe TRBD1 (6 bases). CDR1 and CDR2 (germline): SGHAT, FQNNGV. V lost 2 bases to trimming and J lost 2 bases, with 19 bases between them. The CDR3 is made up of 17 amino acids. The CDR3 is CASSLIYGPGTTYEQYV. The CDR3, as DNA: TGTGCCAGCAGCTTAATCTATGGTCCCGGGACAACCTACGAGCAGTACGTC.

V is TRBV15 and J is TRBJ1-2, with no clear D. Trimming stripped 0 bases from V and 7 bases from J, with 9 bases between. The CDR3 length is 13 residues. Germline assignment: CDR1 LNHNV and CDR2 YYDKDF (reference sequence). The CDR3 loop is CATSREAQSGYTF. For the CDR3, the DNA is TGTGCCACCAGCAGAGAGGCACAGTCTGGCTACACCTTC. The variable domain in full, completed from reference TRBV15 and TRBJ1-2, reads DAMVIQNPRYQVTQFGKPVTLSCSQTLNHNVMYWYQQKSSQAPKLLFHYYDKDFNNEADTPDNFQSRRPNTSFCFLDIRSPGLGDTAMYLCATSREAQSGYTFGSGTRLTVV.